This T cell receptor beta chain was captured in a study of OX40 agonist ivuxolimab in advanced cancers. About the research overall: Those enrolled were 82.7% male, with a mean age of about 60 years and ages from about 20 to 79.

Sequencing used immunoSEQ multiplex PCR; TCRdb keeps in-frame clones, though not all of them. The table lists approximately 70,000 clones, roughly nine tenths of them singletons. Germline V gives CDR1 MGHRA, CDR2 YSYEKL. The length of the CDR3 is 18 residues. Losses at the gene ends were 0 bases for V and 0 bases for J; bases not matched to a gene: 7. Turning to this clone: The antigen remains undetermined.

Samples were taken at baseline and on day 1 of cycles 4 and 7. Study observations and caveats: Averaging showed that CD8+ T cells had more expanded clones than CD4+ did. In the expanded peripheral T cells, antigen specificity was never determined.

The chain joins TRBV4-1 to TRBJ2-4, with 8 bases aligning to TRBD1. The TCR was taken from an adult with an advanced solid tumor such as melanoma, head and neck, liver or kidney cancer. The starting material was CD4+ or CD8+ T cells sorted from blood, obtained in a trial of the OX40 agonist ivuxolimab. The CDR3 nucleotides read TGCGCCAGCAGCCAAGAAACAGGGGGGCTTTTAGCCAAAAACATTCAGTACTTC. This sequence encodes CASSQETGGLLAKNIQYF.